These T cell receptor beta chains were read from a single sample in a study of identical twins. TCRdb ran MiXCR on the 5' RACE reads and lists one entry per CDR3 protein. The data hold 400,000 to 500,000 distinct CDR3 sequences, with less than 20% observed a single time. Source material: naive T cells sorted from blood. The receptors were gathered from a man aged 50 or older in good health. The CDR3 runs from the conserved cysteine through the conserved F or W. Fields, in order: J gene, V gene, D gene, clone size, CDR3 DNA, CDR3 protein. A D gene is named only where the DNA matches it firmly. Clone size is not always given. Where it is, it says once, few, many or a class for expanded clones.

TRBJ2-1	TRBV4-1	TRBD2	many	TGCGCCAGCAGCTTTCGACTAGCCTCCTACAATGAGCAGTTCTTC	CASSFRLASYNEQFF
TRBJ2-7	TRBV6-2/TRBV6-3	TRBD1	once	TGTGCCAGCAGTTGGGGACAGTTCTACGAGCAGTACTTC	CASSWGQFYEQYF
TRBJ1-2	TRBV6-1	NA	few	TGTGCCAGCAGTCGGGACACCACTAACTATGGCTACACCTTC	CASSRDTTNYGYTF
TRBJ1-1	TRBV6-5	TRBD1	NA	TGTGCCAGCAGTTTACTCGGGGGAGAAGGACAGGGCCCTGAAGCTTTCTTT	CASSLLGGEGQGPEAFF
TRBJ2-7	TRBV9	NA	few	TGTGCCAGCAGCGTAGCGGGGCCAGGGCCTAACTACGAGCAGTACTTC	CASSVAGPGPNYEQYF
TRBJ2-3	TRBV28	NA	NA	TGTGCCAGCAGTTTATCACTAGTCCTTGATACGCAGTATTTT	CASSLSLVLDTQYF
TRBJ2-3	TRBV7-2	TRBD2	many	TGTGCCAGCAGCGGGGGACTACTCCGCACAGATACGCAGTATTTT	CASSGGLLRTDTQYF
TRBJ2-1	TRBV29-1	NA	many	TGCAGCGCCTCTGGGGGGAGCTCCTACAATGAGCAGTTCTTC	CSASGGSSYNEQFF
TRBJ1-1	TRBV20-1	TRBD1	NA	TGCAGTGCTAGTCCAGGACAGGGAGCAAACTCTGAAGCTTTCTTT	CSASPGQGANSEAFF
TRBJ2-1	TRBV6-5	TRBD2	many	TGTGCCAGCAGTTACTCTGGCGGGGGACTTAGCGGGAGGGGCAATGAGCAGTTCTTC	CASSYSGGGLSGRGNEQFF
TRBJ1-1	TRBV20-1	TRBD1	many	TGCAGTGCCGATCCGACAGGGAAGACTGAAGCTTTCTTT	CSADPTGKTEAFF
TRBJ2-5	TRBV25-1	NA	NA	TGTGCCAGCAGTGGGCCCTCAATCGTCTTACTAGAGACCCAGTACTTC	CASSGPSIVLLETQYF
TRBJ1-5	TRBV15	NA	NA	TGTGCCACCAGCAGAGCGGGGCGGCCTTTGGGCAATCAGCCCCAGCATTTT	CATSRAGRPLGNQPQHF
TRBJ1-4	TRBV5-1	TRBD1	few	TGCGCCAGCAGTCGAGACAGGGGGATCGGTGAAAAACTGTTTTTT	CASSRDRGIGEKLFF
TRBJ2-1	TRBV7-6	TRBD2	few	TGTGCCAGCAGCTTAGTAGCGGGGGGGCCAGGTGAGCAGTTCTTC	CASSLVAGGPGEQFF
TRBJ2-5	TRBV6-6	NA	NA	TGTGCCAGCACGCATGTTGTACGAGAGACCCAGTACTTC	CASTHVVRETQYF
TRBJ1-5	TRBV30	TRBD1	NA	TGTGCCTGGAGTGTCGCGGACAGGTTTGGTCAGCCCCAGCATTTT	CAWSVADRFGQPQHF
TRBJ2-4	TRBV3-1	NA	once	TGTGCCAGCAGCCAAGCTGGTAGCCGAAACATTCAGTACTTC	CASSQAGSRNIQYF
TRBJ1-3	TRBV4-1	NA	NA	TGCGCCAGCAGCCAGCAGACAATCGGAAACACCATATATTTT	CASSQQTIGNTIYF
TRBJ2-3	TRBV7-8	TRBD2	few	TGTGCCAGCAGCCTGGTGACTAGCGGGGTCGGAGATACGCAGTATTTT	CASSLVTSGVGDTQYF
TRBJ2-7	TRBV29-1	TRBD1	many	TGCAGCGTTGAATCGGTGGGACAGGGGACCTACGAGCAGTACTTC	CSVESVGQGTYEQYF
TRBJ2-7	TRBV20-1	NA	NA	TGCAGTGCTAGAGATGTAGGGGCGGGATACGAGCAGTACTTC	CSARDVGAGYEQYF
TRBJ1-5	TRBV20-1	NA	many	TGCAGTGCTAGTCAAATGGGGGGCAATCAGCCCCAGCATTTT	CSASQMGGNQPQHF
TRBJ1-1	TRBV5-1	NA	few	TGCGCCAGCAGCCCGGGGGACGGAGGAATGAACACTGAAGCTTTCTTT	CASSPGDGGMNTEAFF
TRBJ2-2	TRBV29-1	NA	many	TGCAGCGTTGAAGATCGGCCCCTTCTGAGTGGTACCGGGGAGCTGTTTTTT	CSVEDRPLLSGTGELFF
TRBJ2-1	TRBV14	NA	few	TGTGCCAGCAGCCCCGGTCCGAGGACCTACAATGAGCAGTTCTTC	CASSPGPRTYNEQFF
TRBJ1-5	TRBV5-5	TRBD1	many	TGTGCCAGCAGCCGCGGACAGGTCTCCAATCAGCCCCAGCATTTT	CASSRGQVSNQPQHF
TRBJ2-1	TRBV4-1	NA	NA	TGCGCCAGCAGCCTACTTGGGGGTTCCGGGATAGGTGTGTCTAGGGGCTACAATGAGCAGTTCTTC	CASSLLGGSGIGVSRGYNEQFF
TRBJ2-6	TRBV27	NA	NA	TGTGCCAGCAGTCCCCTAGTTACGCGCCCTAGGGCATCTGGGGCCAACGTCCTGACTTTC	CASSPLVTRPRASGANVLTF
TRBJ2-7	TRBV4-1	TRBD1	few	TGCGCCAGCAGCCGAAGAACAGGGGGCTCTTCCTACGAGCAGTACTTC	CASSRRTGGSSYEQYF
TRBJ1-3	TRBV29-1	NA	many	TGCAGCGTTTATACGGGACCCAGAAACACCATATATTTT	CSVYTGPRNTIYF
TRBJ2-2	TRBV6-2/TRBV6-3	NA	NA	TGTGCCAGCAGTTACTCCACGCTGGGGGCGCTGAACACCGGGGAGCTGTTTTTT	CASSYSTLGALNTGELFF
TRBJ2-7	TRBV29-1	NA	few	TGCAGCGTTGGGACAGAACCGGGACTACTCATCTACGAGCAGTACTTC	CSVGTEPGLLIYEQYF
TRBJ1-5	TRBV20-1	NA	many	TGCAGTGCTTCCGGGGGAGCAGGGGGCAATCAGCCCCAGCATTTT	CSASGGAGGNQPQHF
TRBJ2-4	TRBV6-5	NA	few	TGTGCCAGCAGTTACGGGCAGTCCAAAAACATTCAGTACTTC	CASSYGQSKNIQYF
TRBJ2-3	TRBV7-2	NA	NA	TGTGCCAGCAGCTTAGCTCGTAGGGGGGCAGTAAGCCCGCAGTATTTT	CASSLARRGAVSPQYF
TRBJ2-2	TRBV6-2/TRBV6-3	NA	many	TGTGCCAGCAGTTTCCCCGGGACATACGCGAACACCGGGGAGCTGTTTTTT	CASSFPGTYANTGELFF
TRBJ2-1	TRBV3-1	NA	NA	TGTGCCAGCAGCCAATACGGAGGCGGTGAGCAGTTCTTC	CASSQYGGGEQFF
TRBJ1-1	TRBV19	NA	many	TGTGCCAGTACCGATACTGTGAACACTGAAGCTTTCTTT	CASTDTVNTEAFF
TRBJ2-7	TRBV9	NA	many	TGTGCCAGCATAAAACTTCGGTACGAGCAGTACTTC	CASIKLRYEQYF
TRBJ2-5	TRBV24-1	TRBD2	NA	TGTGCCACCAGTGACCCGAGCGGGGGGGGGCGAGAGACCCAGTACTTC	CATSDPSGGGRETQYF
TRBJ2-1	TRBV6-2/TRBV6-3	NA	many	TGTGCCAGCAGCCTGGACGGACTCTCCTACAATGAGCAGTTCTTC	CASSLDGLSYNEQFF
TRBJ2-3	TRBV7-9	NA	few	TGTGCCAGCAGTCACGTCGGGGGGCCGACAGATACGCAGTATTTT	CASSHVGGPTDTQYF
TRBJ2-6	TRBV29-1	NA	NA	TGCAGCGTCGGACTGACCTCTGGGGCCAACGTCCTGACTTTC	CSVGLTSGANVLTF
TRBJ1-1	TRBV7-6	TRBD1	NA	TGTGCCAGCAGCTTAGCGACCGGGACAGGGATGAACACTGAAGCTTTCTTT	CASSLATGTGMNTEAFF
TRBJ2-7	TRBV27	TRBD1	many	TGTGCCAGCAGTTTACTGACAGGGCACGGGGCTTCCGAGCAGTACTTC	CASSLLTGHGASEQYF
TRBJ1-1	TRBV20-1	TRBD1	NA	TGCAGTGCTGTTCGACAGGGTGCCACTGAAGCTTTCTTT	CSAVRQGATEAFF
TRBJ1-5	TRBV12-3/TRBV12-4	NA	NA	TGTGCCAGCAGTTTTCCGGGAGATCAGCCCCAGCATTTT	CASSFPGDQPQHF
TRBJ2-5	TRBV25-1	NA	many	TGTGCCAGCACCCCCGAAGGTTGGGGTAATATCGCAGAGACCCAGTACTTC	CASTPEGWGNIAETQYF
TRBJ1-2	TRBV5-6	NA	many	TGTGCCAGCAGATGGGCGTCGAACTATGGCTACACCTTC	CASRWASNYGYTF
TRBJ2-1	TRBV20-1	NA	many	TGCAGTGCTAGAGATAGGTGGGAACCCTTTAGCAATGAGCAGTTCTTC	CSARDRWEPFSNEQFF
TRBJ1-1	TRBV6-2/TRBV6-3	NA	few	TGTGCCAGCAGTCCCACAGGCCCTGAAGCTTTCTTT	CASSPTGPEAFF